The entry below describes one TCR beta chain. The clone's antigen remains unknown. One end of the junction varies from germline; a read error may be responsible. The entry originates in a study of T cells after yellow fever vaccination (dated by TCRdb to the late 2010s). Background on the whole study: The SMART-Seq v4 Ultra Low Input RNA kit was used to prepare libraries from fractions with low cell numbers. Bulk TCR alpha and beta repertoires were sequenced longitudinally to track T-cell clones before and after primary and booster YFV17D yellow fever vaccination. Two healthy male donors, one aged 18 to 30 and one aged 30 to 40 years, were included in the cohort. Blood samples were taken at several timepoints before and after primary and secondary immunization, and bulk PBMC replicates and cell subsets were isolated. Beyond this particular receptor, the publication reports: Computational filtering was needed because FACS-sorted repertoires could contain abundant contaminating clonotypes from the bulk population. After the booster, most clones that had expanded after primary vaccination were detected again (around 97% of CD4 and under 90% of CD8), suggesting broad maintenance of memory. The secondary T-cell response was found to be weaker but faster than the primary response, with a peak reached on day 5 rather than on day 15. Only a couple of donors were included in the study, so the extent to which the findings can be generalized is limited. A small share of clonotypes was detected in both CD4 and CD8 compartments, with the overlap likely arising from convergent recombination.

The treatment or condition label, as the study defines it: live attenuated yellow fever vaccine strain. At every blood-draw timepoint, two biological replicates of bulk PBMCs were collected. A standard Ficoll-Paque protocol was used to isolate PBMCs from peripheral blood. RNA was extracted with TriZol from bulk PBMCs, CD4 and CD8 fractions, and dextramer-positive and dextramer-negative fractions. TCR cDNA was synthesized by 5'RACE template switching, which introduced a universal primer site and unique molecular identifiers. cDNA synthesis was primed from both the TCR alpha and TCR beta constant segments. Two PCR steps were used to amplify libraries, with sample barcodes and sequencing adapters being added in the second step. Libraries were sequenced on Illumina HiSeq 2500 (2x100 bp) or NovaSeq (2x150 bp). In the source study's methods: MIGEC was used to demultiplex reads and collapse the reads into UMI consensus sequences, and MiXCR was used for V(D)J alignment. Vaccine-responding clonotypes were defined with edgeR using replicate PBMC samples, requiring FDR below 0.01 and a log2 fold change above 5 up to day 15. Each bulk clonotype was labeled CD4 or CD8 based on which sequenced repertoire, CD4 or CD8, contained the clonotype at higher abundance. The public sequencing data were trimmed at Q25 with fastp and processed into clonotypes with MiXCR by TCRdb, which kept only in-frame beta chains. Duplicate CDR3 protein sequences are folded into a single record with the most common DNA and genes. These V and J calls originate from TCRdb's pipeline instead of the authors' own analysis. Here the sample has some 560,000 distinct CDR3 sequences; around 21% occur a single time. The ten largest clones add up to 13% to 15% of the sample.

Its CDR3 holds 12 amino acids, cysteine through phenylalanine. Only the CDR3 DNA is retained, 36 bases long and in frame from the first base. The germline V gene gives CDR1 as MNHEY and CDR2 as SVGEGT. This clonotype was obtained from a man younger than 45 who received the YFV17D yellow fever vaccine. Material: PBMCs, obtained 15 days after the yellow fever booster vaccination. The chain uses TRBV6-2 or TRBV6-3 and TRBJ2-7; perhaps TRBD1 is the D gene, with 6 bases matching. The bases are TGTGCCAGCCGTTACAGGGAGACCGAGCAGTACTTC. Translation gives CASRYRETEQYF.